One sample yielded the 8 T cell receptor beta chains listed below, sequenced in a study of T-cell memory formation after mild COVID-19. MiXCR was run by TCRdb on the 5' RACE reads, yielding one entry per CDR3 protein. The sample has roughly 580,000 distinct CDR3 sequences, more than 15% seen once. The sequenced sample was PBMCs or a T cell subset sorted from them (not recorded which). These TCRs come from an adult woman who had mild COVID-19 (a few samples of this study predate the infection). Cell type and time point are not known.

This clonotype was detected a few times. The chain has TRBV6-1 and TRBJ2-6; no reliable D call. CDR3 length: 17 amino acids. The V end was cut by 8 bases, the J end by 0 bases, with 17 bases between. The V gene's germline CDR1 is MNHNS and CDR2 SASEGT. The DNA of the CDR3 is TGTGCCAGCTGGCCGGGCCTACAGAGCTCTGGGGCCAACGTCCTGACTTTC. Protein sequence: CASWPGLQSSGANVLTF.

This clonotype has only a few counts. The CDR3 is CASSFSLRAFSEAFF. The CDR3 nucleotides are TGTGCCAGCAGCTTTAGTCTCCGGGCCTTCTCTGAAGCTTTCTTT. This chain uses TRBV7-9 with TRBJ1-1; D not certain. The germline V and J ends were trimmed by 3 bases and 6 bases, with 17 bases remaining between them. Germline V CDR1 and CDR2: SEHNR, FQNEAQ (reference sequence). This CDR3 region has 15 residues.

The chain employs TRBV10-3 and TRBJ1-1; D is unclear. Germline V CDR1 and CDR2: ENHRY, SYGVKD. Trimming took 10 bases from V and 3 from J, leaving 15 bases between them. CDR3 size: 13 residues. CDR3 loop: CATRRTDDTEAFF. The CDR3 nucleotides read TGTGCCACTCGGCGGACCGATGACACTGAAGCTTTCTTT.

V usage is TRBV7-8 and J usage is TRBJ2-1; D is uncertain. Trimming took off 1 base at V and 3 bases at J, with 10 bases between the two ends. The CDR3 sequence is 15 residues long. CDR1 is SGHVS and CDR2 is FQNEAQ in the germline V gene. The CDR3 DNA is TGTGCCAGCAGCTTAGGTTATGGGCTCTACAATGAGCAGTTCTTC. Amino acids: CASSLGYGLYNEQFF. The whole variable domain, filled in from reference TRBV7-8 and TRBJ2-1, reads GAGVSQSPRYKVAKRGQDVALRCDPISGHVSLFWYQQALGQGPEFLTYFQNEAQLDKSGLPSDRFFAERPEGSVSTLKIQRTQQEDSAVYLCASSLGYGLYNEQFFGPGTRLTVL.

V gene TRBV20-1 combines with J gene TRBJ2-7; D is unclear. The CDR3 loop spans 11 amino acids. Trimming left V 3 bases short and J 4 bases short, with 7 bases between. Germline V CDR1 and CDR2: DFQATT, SNEGSKA (reference sequence). The CDR3 sequence is CSASSGYEQYF. The CDR3 DNA reads as TGCAGTGCTAGTTCTGGGTACGAGCAGTACTTC.

V and J are TRBV20-1 and TRBJ2-7; TRBD1 or TRBD2 may be the D gene (6 bases each). The CDR3 loop spans 16 amino acids. V was clipped by 2 bases and J by 2 bases, with 19 bases between them. Germline V CDR1 and CDR2: DFQATT, SNEGSKA (reference sequence). The chain's CDR3 is CSARFPARGRTYEQYF. The CDR3 region has the DNA TGCAGTGCTAGATTCCCGGCGAGGGGGAGGACCTACGAGCAGTACTTC.

The chain links TRBV29-1 to TRBJ2-1, with 11 bases identical to TRBD1. This CDR3 has 14 residues. The trim removed 7 bases at V and 3 bases at J, leaving 5 bases unmatched. From germline, CDR1 is SQVTM and CDR2 ANQGSEA. CDR3 bases: TGCAGCGGTACCGGGACAGGGGGCTACAATGAGCAGTTCTTC. It specifies CSGTGTGGYNEQFF.

This clonotype came up a few times. This chain joins TRBV20-1 and TRBJ2-1; 10 bases agree with TRBD2. Trimming took 0 bases from V and 8 from J; bases not matched to a gene: 10. CDR1 is DFQATT and CDR2 is SNEGSKA in the germline V gene (reference sequence). The CDR3 consists of 16 residues. DNA of the CDR3: TGCAGTGCTAGAGATCGACCTAGCGGGAGTGAGGATGAGCAGTTCTTC. Protein: CSARDRPSGSEDEQFF.